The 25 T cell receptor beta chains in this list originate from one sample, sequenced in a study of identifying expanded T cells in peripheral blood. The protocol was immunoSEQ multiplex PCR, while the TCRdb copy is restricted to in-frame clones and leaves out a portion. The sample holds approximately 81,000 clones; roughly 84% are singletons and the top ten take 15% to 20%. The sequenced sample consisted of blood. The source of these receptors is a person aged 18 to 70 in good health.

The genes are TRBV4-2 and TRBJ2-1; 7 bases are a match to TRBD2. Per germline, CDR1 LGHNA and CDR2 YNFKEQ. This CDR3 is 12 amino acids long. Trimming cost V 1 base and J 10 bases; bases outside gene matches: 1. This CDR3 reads CASSQGLAEQFF. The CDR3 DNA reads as TGTGCCAGCAGCCAAGGACTAGCCGAGCAGTTCTTC.

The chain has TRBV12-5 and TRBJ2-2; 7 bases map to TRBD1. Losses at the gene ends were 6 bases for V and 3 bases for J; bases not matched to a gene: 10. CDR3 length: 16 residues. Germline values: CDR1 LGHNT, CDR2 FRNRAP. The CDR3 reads CASGRTSGTDTGELFF. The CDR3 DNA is TGTGCTAGTGGCAGAACCTCCGGGACAGACACCGGGGAGCTGTTTTTT.

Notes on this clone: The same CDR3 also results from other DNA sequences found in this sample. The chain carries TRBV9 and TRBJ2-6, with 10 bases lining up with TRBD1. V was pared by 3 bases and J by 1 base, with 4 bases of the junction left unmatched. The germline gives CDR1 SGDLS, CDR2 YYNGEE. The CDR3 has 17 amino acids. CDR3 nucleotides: TGTGCCAGCAGCGGGGGACAGGGGAGGTCTGGGGCCAACGTCCTGACTTTC. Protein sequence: CASSGGQGRSGANVLTF.

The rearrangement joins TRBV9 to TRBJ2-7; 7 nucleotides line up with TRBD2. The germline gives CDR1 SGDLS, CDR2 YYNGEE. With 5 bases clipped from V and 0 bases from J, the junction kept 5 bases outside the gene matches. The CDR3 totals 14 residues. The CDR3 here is CASSAPGGSYEQYF. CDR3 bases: TGTGCCAGCAGTGCCCCGGGAGGCTCCTACGAGCAGTACTTC.

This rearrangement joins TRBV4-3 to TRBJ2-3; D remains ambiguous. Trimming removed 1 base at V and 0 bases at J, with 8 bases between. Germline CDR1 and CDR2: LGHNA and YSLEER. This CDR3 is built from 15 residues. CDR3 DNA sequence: TGCGCCAGCAGCCAAGTGCACAGCAGCACAGATACGCAGTATTTT. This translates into CASSQVHSSTDTQYF.

The CDR3 nucleotides are TGTGCCAGTAGTACCTCCTCAGGGGCGAGTAACTATGGCTACACCTTC. Translation: CASSTSSGASNYGYTF. The chain employs TRBV19 and TRBJ1-2, with D tentatively TRBD1 (6 bases). The CDR3 loop spans 16 amino acids. Trimming took 4 bases from V and 1 from J, leaving 16 bases between them. Germline assignment: CDR1 LNHDA and CDR2 SQIVND (reference sequence).

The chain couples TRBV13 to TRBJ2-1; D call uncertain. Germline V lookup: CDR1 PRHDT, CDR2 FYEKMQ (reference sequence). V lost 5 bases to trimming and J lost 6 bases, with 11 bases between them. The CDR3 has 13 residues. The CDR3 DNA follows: TGTGCCAGCAGCCCACCCAATCGCAATGAGCAGTTCTTC. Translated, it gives CASSPPNRNEQFF. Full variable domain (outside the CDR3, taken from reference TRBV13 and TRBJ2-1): AAGVIQSPRHLIKEKRETATLKCYPIPRHDTVYWYQQGPGQDPQFLISFYEKMQSDKGSIPDRFSAQQFSDYHSELNMSSLELGDSALYFCASSPPNRNEQFFGPGTRLTVL.

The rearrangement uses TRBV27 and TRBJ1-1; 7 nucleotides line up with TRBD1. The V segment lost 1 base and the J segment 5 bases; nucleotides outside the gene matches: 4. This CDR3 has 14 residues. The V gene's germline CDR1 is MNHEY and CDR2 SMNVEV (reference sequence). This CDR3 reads CASSLYRGDTEAFF. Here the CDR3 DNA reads TGTGCCAGCAGTTTATACAGGGGAGATACTGAAGCTTTCTTT.

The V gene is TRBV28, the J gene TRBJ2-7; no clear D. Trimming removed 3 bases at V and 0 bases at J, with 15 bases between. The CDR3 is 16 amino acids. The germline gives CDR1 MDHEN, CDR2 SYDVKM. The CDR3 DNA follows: TGTGCCAGCAGTTTCCCCGGGCGGCTCAGCTCCTACGAGCAGTACTTC. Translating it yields CASSFPGRLSSYEQYF.

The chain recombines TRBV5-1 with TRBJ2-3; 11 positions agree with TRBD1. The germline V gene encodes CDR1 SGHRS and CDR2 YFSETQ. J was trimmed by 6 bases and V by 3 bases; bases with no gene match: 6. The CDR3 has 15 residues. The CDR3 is CASSSRTGGVDTQYF. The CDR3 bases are TGCGCCAGCAGCTCGAGGACAGGGGGCGTTGATACGCAGTATTTT.

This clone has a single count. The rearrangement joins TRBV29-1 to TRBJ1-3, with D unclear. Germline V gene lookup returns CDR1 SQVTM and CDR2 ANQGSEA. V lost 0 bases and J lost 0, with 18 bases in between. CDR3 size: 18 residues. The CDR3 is CSVEDRYTKGSSGNTIYF. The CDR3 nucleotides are TGCAGCGTTGAAGATCGGTACACAAAAGGCTCCTCTGGAAACACCATATATTTT.

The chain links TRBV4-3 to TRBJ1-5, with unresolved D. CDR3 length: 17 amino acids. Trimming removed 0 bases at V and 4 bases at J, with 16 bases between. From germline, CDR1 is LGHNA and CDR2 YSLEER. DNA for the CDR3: TGCGCCAGCAGCCAAGATTCAACGGCGTCGGGTAATCAGCCCCAGCATTTT. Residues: CASSQDSTASGNQPQHF.

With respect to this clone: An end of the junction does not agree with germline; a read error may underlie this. The CDR3 loop is CAWSVPSGLAGGVIF. DNA for the CDR3: TGTGCCTGGAGTGTACCATCCGGACTAGCGGGAGGTGTAATCTTC. This chain joins TRBV30 and TRBJ2-1; 14 nucleotides line up with TRBD2. Germline V gives CDR1 GTSNPN, CDR2 SVGIG (reference sequence). CDR3 length: 15 residues.

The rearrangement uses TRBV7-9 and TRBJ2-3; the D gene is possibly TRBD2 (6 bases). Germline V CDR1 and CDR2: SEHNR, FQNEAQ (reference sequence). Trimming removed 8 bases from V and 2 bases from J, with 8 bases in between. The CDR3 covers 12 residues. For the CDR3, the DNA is TGTGCCAGCGTGGACTACACAGATACGCAGTATTTT. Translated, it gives CASVDYTDTQYF.

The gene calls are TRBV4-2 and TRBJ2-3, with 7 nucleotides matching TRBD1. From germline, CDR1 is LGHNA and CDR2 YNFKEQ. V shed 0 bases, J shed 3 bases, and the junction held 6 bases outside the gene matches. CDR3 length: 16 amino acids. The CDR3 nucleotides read TGTGCCAGCAGCCAAGATCGGCAGGGGGTGACAGATACGCAGTATTTT. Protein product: CASSQDRQGVTDTQYF.

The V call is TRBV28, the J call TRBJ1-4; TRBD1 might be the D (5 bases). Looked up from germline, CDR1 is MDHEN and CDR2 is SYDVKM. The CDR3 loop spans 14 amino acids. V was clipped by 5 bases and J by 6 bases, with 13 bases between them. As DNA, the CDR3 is TGTGCCAGCAGTCCGACAGTCAGATATGAAAAACTGTTTTTT. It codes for CASSPTVRYEKLFF.

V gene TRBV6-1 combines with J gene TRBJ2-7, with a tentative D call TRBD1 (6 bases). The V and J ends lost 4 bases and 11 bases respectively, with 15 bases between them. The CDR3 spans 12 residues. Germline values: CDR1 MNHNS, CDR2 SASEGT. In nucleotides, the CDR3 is TGTGCCAGCAGTGGAATGGACAGACAGGAGTACTTC. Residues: CASSGMDRQEYF.

CDR3 residues: CSGLAGNYNEQFF. The CDR3 nucleotides read TGCAGCGGATTAGCGGGAAACTACAATGAGCAGTTCTTC. The gene calls are TRBV29-1 and TRBJ2-1; 8 bases map to TRBD2. Germline CDR1 is SQVTM and CDR2 is ANQGSEA. The CDR3 is made up of 13 amino acids. J was trimmed by 3 bases and V by 7 bases; bases with no gene match: 5.

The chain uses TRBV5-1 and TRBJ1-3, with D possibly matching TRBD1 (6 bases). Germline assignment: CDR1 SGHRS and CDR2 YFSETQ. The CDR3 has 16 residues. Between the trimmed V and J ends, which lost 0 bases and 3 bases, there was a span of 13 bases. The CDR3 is CASSLAGAALGNTIYF. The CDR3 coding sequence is TGCGCCAGCAGCTTGGCGGGGGCAGCCCTTGGAAACACCATATATTTT.

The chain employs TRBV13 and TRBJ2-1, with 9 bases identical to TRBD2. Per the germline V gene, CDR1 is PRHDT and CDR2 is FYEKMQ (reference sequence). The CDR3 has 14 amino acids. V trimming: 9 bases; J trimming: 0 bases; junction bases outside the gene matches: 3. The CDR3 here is CASLRGGSYNEQFF. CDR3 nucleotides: TGTGCCAGTCTGCGGGGGGGCTCCTACAATGAGCAGTTCTTC.

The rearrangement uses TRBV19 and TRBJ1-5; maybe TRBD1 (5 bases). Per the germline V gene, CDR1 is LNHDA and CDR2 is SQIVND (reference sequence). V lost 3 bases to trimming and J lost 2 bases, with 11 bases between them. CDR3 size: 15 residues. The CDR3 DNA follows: TGTGCCAGTAGTATTCGGGGCGGAGGCAATCAGCCCCAGCATTTT. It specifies CASSIRGGGNQPQHF.

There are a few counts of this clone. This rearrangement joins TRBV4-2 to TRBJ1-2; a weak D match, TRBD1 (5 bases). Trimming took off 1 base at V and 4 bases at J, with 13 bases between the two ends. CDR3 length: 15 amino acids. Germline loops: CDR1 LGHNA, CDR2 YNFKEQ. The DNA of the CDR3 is TGTGCCAGCAGCCAAGGACGCACGGACACCTATGGCTACACCTTC. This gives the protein CASSQGRTDTYGYTF.

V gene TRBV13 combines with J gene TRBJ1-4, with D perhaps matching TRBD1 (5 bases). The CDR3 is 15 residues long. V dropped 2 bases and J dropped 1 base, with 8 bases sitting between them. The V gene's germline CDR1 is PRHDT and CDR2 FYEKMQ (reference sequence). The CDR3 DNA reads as TGTGCCAGCAGCTTATCGGGGGGAACTAATGAAAAACTGTTTTTT. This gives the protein CASSLSGGTNEKLFF.

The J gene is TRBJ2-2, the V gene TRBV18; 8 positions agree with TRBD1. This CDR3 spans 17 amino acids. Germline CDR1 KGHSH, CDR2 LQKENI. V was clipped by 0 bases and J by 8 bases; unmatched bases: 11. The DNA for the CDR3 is TGTGCCAGCTCACCACCCCGACAGGGGCCCGCCCCGGGGGAGCTGTTTTTT. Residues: CASSPPRQGPAPGELFF.

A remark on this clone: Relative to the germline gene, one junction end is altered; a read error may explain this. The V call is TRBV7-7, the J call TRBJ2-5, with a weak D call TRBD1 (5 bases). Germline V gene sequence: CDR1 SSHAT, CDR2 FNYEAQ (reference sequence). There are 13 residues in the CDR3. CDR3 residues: CASSSRQKETQYF. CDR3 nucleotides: TGTGCTAGCAGCTCCAGACAGAAAGAGACCCAGTACTTC.